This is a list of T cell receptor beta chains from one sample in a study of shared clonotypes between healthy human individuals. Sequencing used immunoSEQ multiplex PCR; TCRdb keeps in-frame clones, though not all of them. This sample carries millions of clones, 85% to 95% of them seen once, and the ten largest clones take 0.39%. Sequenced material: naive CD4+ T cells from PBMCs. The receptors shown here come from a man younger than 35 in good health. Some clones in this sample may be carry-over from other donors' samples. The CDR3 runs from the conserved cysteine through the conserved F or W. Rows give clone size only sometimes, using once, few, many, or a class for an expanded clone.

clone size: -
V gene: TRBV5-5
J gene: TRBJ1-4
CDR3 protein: CASSLERPTNEKLFF

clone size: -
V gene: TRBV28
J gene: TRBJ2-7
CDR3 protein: CATGGLASEQYF

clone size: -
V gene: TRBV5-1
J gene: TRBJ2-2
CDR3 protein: CASSGGVLAGYTGELFF

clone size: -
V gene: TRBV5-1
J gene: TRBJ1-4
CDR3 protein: CASSLTGGNLGEKLFF

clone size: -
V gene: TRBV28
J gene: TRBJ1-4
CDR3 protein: CASSPRTGGPTSGNEKLFF

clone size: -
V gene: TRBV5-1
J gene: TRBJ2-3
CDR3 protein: CASSKTGEGTDTQYF

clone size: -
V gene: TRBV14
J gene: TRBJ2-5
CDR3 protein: CASSQAGAIGKTQYF

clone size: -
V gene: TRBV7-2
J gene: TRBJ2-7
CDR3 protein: CASSRALAGNYEQYF

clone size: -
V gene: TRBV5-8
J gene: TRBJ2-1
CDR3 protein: CAGRGRGNNEQFF

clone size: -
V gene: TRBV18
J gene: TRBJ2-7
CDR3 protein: CASSPARGYYEQYF

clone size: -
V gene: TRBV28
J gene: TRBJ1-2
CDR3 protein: CASSLIGGGYTF

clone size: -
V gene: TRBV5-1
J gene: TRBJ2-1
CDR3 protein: CASSLGHAGTYNEQFF

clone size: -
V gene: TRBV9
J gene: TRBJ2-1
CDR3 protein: CASSVAGRGKWNEQFF

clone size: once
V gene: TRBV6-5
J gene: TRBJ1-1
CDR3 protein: CATQSGGNTEAFF

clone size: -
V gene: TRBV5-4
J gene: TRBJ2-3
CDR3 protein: CASSRTTRPDTQYF

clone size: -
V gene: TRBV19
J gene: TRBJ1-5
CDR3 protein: CASSIDGNQPQHF

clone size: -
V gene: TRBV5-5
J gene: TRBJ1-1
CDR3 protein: CASSLQGIKAFF

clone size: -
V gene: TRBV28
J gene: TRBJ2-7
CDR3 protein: CASSLTEGQKEQYF

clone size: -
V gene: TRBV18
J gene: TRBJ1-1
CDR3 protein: CASSLNTGEVGTEAFF

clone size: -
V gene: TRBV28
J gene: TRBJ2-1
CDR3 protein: CASSLFGREQFF

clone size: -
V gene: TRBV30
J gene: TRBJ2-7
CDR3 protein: CALPPGTGSYEQYF

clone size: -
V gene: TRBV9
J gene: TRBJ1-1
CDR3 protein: CASSSRTGSSVNTEAFF

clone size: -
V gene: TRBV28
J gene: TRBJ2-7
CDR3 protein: CASSPAASGTYEQYF

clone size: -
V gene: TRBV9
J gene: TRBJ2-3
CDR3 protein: CASSPSMTDPTDTQYF

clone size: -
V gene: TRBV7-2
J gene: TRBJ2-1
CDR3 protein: CASRFVGDKNNEQFF

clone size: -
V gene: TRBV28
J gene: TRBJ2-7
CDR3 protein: CASSFGLPYEQYF

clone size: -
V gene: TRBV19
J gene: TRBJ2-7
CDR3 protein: CASSPGTSGFEQYF

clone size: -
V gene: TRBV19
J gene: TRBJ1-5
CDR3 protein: CASSLGTGGSNQPQHF

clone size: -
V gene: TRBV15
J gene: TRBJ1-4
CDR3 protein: CATSRYRDATNEKLFF

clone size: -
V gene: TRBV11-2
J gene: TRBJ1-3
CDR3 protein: CASSHLGQALPWNTIYF

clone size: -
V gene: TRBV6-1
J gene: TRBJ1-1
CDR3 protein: CASSTDPNTEAFF

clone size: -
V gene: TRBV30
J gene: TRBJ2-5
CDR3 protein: CAWSPPGGETQYF

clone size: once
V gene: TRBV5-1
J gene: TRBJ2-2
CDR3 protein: CASSLGVGRNTGELFF

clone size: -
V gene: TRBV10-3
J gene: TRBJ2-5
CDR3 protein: CAISEGLAGGQETQYF

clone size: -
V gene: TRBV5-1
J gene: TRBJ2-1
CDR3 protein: CASSFAALWSYNEQFF

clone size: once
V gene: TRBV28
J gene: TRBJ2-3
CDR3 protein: CASSFLGTRLAGGSPDTQYF

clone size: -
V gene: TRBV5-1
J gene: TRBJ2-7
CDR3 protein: CASREGQSSYEQYF

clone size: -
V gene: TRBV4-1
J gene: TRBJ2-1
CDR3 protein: CASSQRNLGYNEQFF

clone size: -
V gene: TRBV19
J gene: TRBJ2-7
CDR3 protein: CASSEGQGTVPYEQYF

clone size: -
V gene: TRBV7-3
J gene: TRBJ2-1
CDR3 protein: CASSLTSGRAYNEQFF

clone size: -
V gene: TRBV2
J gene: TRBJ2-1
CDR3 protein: CASSGYRGLIYNEQFF

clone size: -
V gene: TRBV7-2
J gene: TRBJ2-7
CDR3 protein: CASSSPGSEQYF

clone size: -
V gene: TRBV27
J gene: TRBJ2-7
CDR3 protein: CASSSLRGGYEQYF

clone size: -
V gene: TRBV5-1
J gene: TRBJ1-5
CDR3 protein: CASSLGLGQPQHF

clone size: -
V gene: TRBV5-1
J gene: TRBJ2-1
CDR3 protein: CASSSGSSYNEQFF

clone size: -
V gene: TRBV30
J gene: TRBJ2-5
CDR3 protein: CAWSLGAPQETQYF

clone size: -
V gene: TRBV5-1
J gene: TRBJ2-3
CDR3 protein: CASSFYAGAPSTDTQYF

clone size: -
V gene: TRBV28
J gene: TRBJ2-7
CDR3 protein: CASSSTLYEQYF

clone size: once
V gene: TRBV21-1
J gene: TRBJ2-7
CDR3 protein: CASSKRVGYEQYF

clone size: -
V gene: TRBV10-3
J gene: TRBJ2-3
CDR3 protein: CAIGREPADTQYF

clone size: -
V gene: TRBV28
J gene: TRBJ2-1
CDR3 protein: CASTHTPRPGDNEQFF